This T cell receptor (beta chain) was captured in a study of T cell responses to AZD1222 COVID-19 vaccine. Using immunoSEQ multiplex PCR, the repertoire was profiled, and TCRdb retains in-frame clones only, with some absent. The sample has under 95,000 clones; around nine tenths are singletons. Germline CDR1 and CDR2: SGHTA and FQGNSA. This CDR3 comprises 18 residues. The germline V and J ends were trimmed by 0 bases and 3 bases, with 15 bases remaining between them. The chain couples TRBV7-2 to TRBJ1-6, with TRBD1 as a possible D gene (5 bases). The TCR originated in an adult who received the AZD1222 COVID-19 vaccine. The sample here was peripheral blood, taken 28 days after the second AZD1222 dose. CDR3 nucleotides: TGTGCCAGCAGCTTAGCATTCCTTCGGGACTTCTATAATTCACCCCTCCACTTT. Amino acid sequence: CASSLAFLRDFYNSPLHF.